Presented here are 23 T cell receptor beta chains from one specimen sequenced in a study of T-cell reconstitution after alpha-beta-depleted transplantation in children. Unique molecular identifiers were incorporated into the prepared TCRbeta library. TCRdb ran MiXCR on the PCR reads and lists one entry per CDR3 protein. The sample has about 250,000 distinct CDR3 sequences; approximately 24% are singletons. The source was PBMCs, mostly from graft donor cells, collected 360 days after TCRalphabeta/CD19-depleted stem cell transplant. Receptor source: a female patient between 2 and 15 years old who had a stem cell transplant for congenital amegakaryocytic thrombocytopenia, so the T cells may come from the graft donor.

In its sample, this clonotype was seen many times. The chain recombines TRBV28 with TRBJ2-7, with a weak D call TRBD2 (5 bases). With 3 bases removed from V and 5 bases from J, the gap between germline ends came to 11 bases. This CDR3 has 13 amino acids. Germline V gene lookup returns CDR1 MDHEN and CDR2 SYDVKM. This CDR3 is CASSFLAKDEQYF. The DNA of the CDR3 is TGTGCCAGCAGTTTTCTAGCCAAAGACGAGCAGTACTTC.

This rearrangement joins TRBV19 to TRBJ2-7; TRBD2 agrees at 7 bases. V shed 3 bases, J shed 0 bases, and the junction held 5 bases outside the gene matches. CDR3 length: 15 residues. Germline V gives CDR1 LNHDA, CDR2 SQIVND (reference sequence). The CDR3 region is CASSIARGISYEQYF. Here the CDR3 DNA reads TGTGCCAGTAGTATCGCGCGGGGGATCTCCTACGAGCAGTACTTC.

This clonotype was found a few times. V gene TRBV11-2 combines with J gene TRBJ1-2, with TRBD1 matching over 10 bases. The CDR3 spans 15 residues. CDR1 SGHAT and CDR2 FQNNGV come from the germline V gene. The trim removed 5 bases at V and 4 bases at J, leaving 7 bases unmatched. This CDR3 is CASSPRQGAGYGYTF. The CDR3 nucleotides are TGTGCCAGCAGCCCCAGACAGGGGGCCGGCTATGGCTACACCTTC.

This clonotype has more than one count but fewer than ten. The V and J genes are TRBV12-3 or TRBV12-4 and TRBJ1-1; 9 bases fit TRBD1. The CDR3 is 14 residues long. V gave up 6 bases and J gave up 5 bases; unmatched junction bases: 7. CDR3 nucleotides: TGTGCCAGCAGAAGGGGACAGGGTGGAACTGAAGCTTTCTTT. Protein product: CASRRGQGGTEAFF.

V gene TRBV6-2 or TRBV6-3 combines with J gene TRBJ2-7; D gene unclear. V was clipped by 0 bases and J by 0 bases, with 12 bases between them. The V gene's germline CDR1 is MNHEY and CDR2 SVGEGT. This CDR3 has 16 residues. CDR3 nucleotides: TGTGCCAGCAGTTACTCGCGAACACTGAGCTCCTACGAGCAGTACTTC. This encodes CASSYSRTLSSYEQYF.

The V and J genes are TRBV5-6 and TRBJ1-1, with a possible D match to TRBD1 (5 bases). Germline V CDR1 and CDR2: SGHDT, YYEEEE. Trimming left V 4 bases short and J 0 bases short, with 10 bases between. CDR3 length equals 14 residues. The CDR3 DNA sequence: TGTGCCAGCAGCGTAACAGGATTGAACACTGAAGCTTTCTTT. This codes for CASSVTGLNTEAFF.

The chain uses TRBV28 and TRBJ1-3; 8 nucleotides line up with TRBD1. Germline CDR1 MDHEN, CDR2 SYDVKM. This CDR3 is 14 amino acids long. Trimming took 5 bases from V and 3 from J; bases not matched to a gene: 3. CDR3 in DNA: TGTGCCAGCAGTATGACAGGGGATGGAAACACCATATATTTT. It yields the protein CASSMTGDGNTIYF.

The genes are TRBV9 and TRBJ1-3, with a possible D match to TRBD1 (5 bases). This CDR3 spans 15 amino acids. CDR1 SGDLS and CDR2 YYNGEE come from the germline V gene. Trimming left V 4 bases short and J 8 bases short, with 19 bases between. The CDR3 loop is CASSPWDGSVDTIYF. The DNA of the CDR3 is TGTGCCAGCAGCCCCTGGGACGGTTCTGTAGACACCATATATTTT.

The gene calls are TRBV5-5 and TRBJ2-3, with D unclear. V gave up 4 bases and J gave up 2 bases, with 11 bases separating them. The CDR3 spans 14 residues. Germline values: CDR1 SGHKS, CDR2 YYEKEE (reference sequence). CDR3 sequence reads: CASSQIDPTDTQYF. CDR3 nucleotides: TGTGCCAGCAGCCAGATAGACCCCACAGATACGCAGTATTTT.

The chain joins TRBV12-3 or TRBV12-4 to TRBJ2-2; perhaps D is TRBD1 or TRBD2 (7 bases each). Trimming left V 3 bases short and J 5 bases short, with 10 bases between. This CDR3 spans 14 amino acids. The CDR3 DNA reads as TGTGCCAGCAGTTTGCAGGGGGGGACCGGGGAGCTGTTTTTT. It specifies CASSLQGGTGELFF.

This clonotype came up a few times. This chain links TRBV6-5 with TRBJ2-6; D is ambiguous. In germline, CDR1 is MNHEY, CDR2 SVGAGI. Trimming shortened V by 4 bases and J by 4 bases, and 14 bases separated the two germline ends. The CDR3 extends over 16 amino acids. The CDR3 protein is CASSSLGGHGANVLTF. DNA for the CDR3: TGTGCCAGCAGTTCGTTAGGTGGGCACGGGGCCAACGTCCTGACTTTC.

This clonotype has only a few counts. The CDR3 nucleotides are TGTGCCACCAGTGATTTCTCCCTTGACAGATGGAACACCGGGGAGCTGTTTTTT. This sequence encodes CATSDFSLDRWNTGELFF. The J gene is TRBJ2-2, the V gene TRBV24-1, with D possibly matching TRBD1 (5 bases). Trimming removed 1 base from V and 1 base from J, with 15 bases in between. Germline CDR1 reads KGHDR; CDR2 reads SFDVKD. The CDR3 runs 18 residues.

The J gene is TRBJ1-6, the V gene TRBV29-1, with 10 bases matching TRBD1. The CDR3 consists of 14 residues. V lost 7 bases to trimming and J lost 5 bases; unmatched junction nucleotides: 5. CDR1 is SQVTM, CDR2 ANQGSEA, per germline. DNA for the CDR3: TGCAGCGCTAAGACAGGGGGCAATAATTCACCCCTCCACTTT. Protein product: CSAKTGGNNSPLHF.

V and J are TRBV15 and TRBJ2-1; D is unresolved. The V gene lost 1 base and the J gene lost 2 bases, with 12 bases spanning the gap. Germline CDR1 LNHNV, CDR2 YYDKDF (reference sequence). This CDR3 is built from 16 residues. CDR3 in amino acids: CATSRVESVTYNEQFF. In DNA form, the CDR3 reads TGTGCCACCAGCAGAGTTGAGAGCGTAACCTACAATGAGCAGTTCTTC.

This rearrangement joins TRBV10-3 to TRBJ2-1, with a possible D match to TRBD1 (5 bases). CDR3 length equals 13 residues. Trimming stripped 4 bases from V and 7 bases from J, with 11 bases between. Germline values: CDR1 ENHRY, CDR2 SYGVKD. This CDR3 is CAISVQGNNEQFF. DNA of the CDR3: TGTGCCATCAGTGTGCAGGGTAATAATGAGCAGTTCTTC.

The rearrangement links TRBV9 to TRBJ1-1; D remains ambiguous. The V gene lost 0 bases and the J gene lost 7 bases, with 10 bases spanning the gap. The germline CDR1 and CDR2 sequences are SGDLS and YYNGEE. The length of the CDR3 is 13 residues. The CDR3 loop reads CASSVGGRDEAFF. CDR3 in DNA: TGTGCCAGCAGCGTAGGTGGACGCGATGAAGCTTTCTTT.

Concerning this clonotype: The junction shows a germline mismatch at one end, possibly a read error. CDR3 amino acids: CDSSLGTSGGAYKNIQYF. The DNA of the CDR3 is TGCGACAGCAGCCTGGGGACTAGCGGGGGGGCCTACAAAAACATTCAGTACTTC. The chain carries TRBV4-1 and TRBJ2-4, with TRBD2 matching over 16 bases. The CDR3 loop spans 18 amino acids. Germline CDR1 is MGHRA and CDR2 is YSYEKL.

This clonotype occurred a few times. The chain combines TRBV24-1 with TRBJ2-3; TRBD2 matches 8 bases. Germline CDR1 is KGHDR and CDR2 is SFDVKD. The junction had 3 bases not matched to a gene; V was cut back by 8 bases and J by 6 bases. The CDR3 has 12 amino acids. The CDR3 nucleotides read TGTGCCACCAACGGGGGGGGCGATACGCAGTATTTT. Protein sequence: CATNGGGDTQYF.

J is TRBJ2-1 and V is TRBV4-1; tentatively, D is TRBD1 or TRBD2 (5 bases each). Looked up from germline, CDR1 is MGHRA and CDR2 is YSYEKL. The CDR3 totals 13 residues. V shed 2 bases and J shed 12 bases, with 14 bases lying between them. The CDR3 sequence: CASSQIGDAWQFF. Here the CDR3 DNA reads TGCGCCAGCAGCCAAATCGGGGACGCCTGGCAGTTCTTC.

In its sample, this clonotype was seen a few times. This chain connects TRBV25-1 to TRBJ2-1; TRBD1 agrees at 8 bases. This CDR3 contains 17 residues. Germline CDR1 reads MGHDK; CDR2 reads SYGVNS. V trimming: 5 bases; J trimming: 7 bases; junction bases outside the gene matches: 16. CDR3 DNA: TGTGCCAGCAGTCCGCGAAGGGGGACAGGAACAAATAATGAGCAGTTCTTC. It encodes CASSPRRGTGTNNEQFF.

The chain couples TRBV28 to TRBJ2-5; D assignment may be TRBD1 or TRBD2 (5 bases each). CDR1 and CDR2 (germline): MDHEN, SYDVKM. Trimming pared 4 bases from V and 5 bases from J, leaving 23 bases between. The CDR3 is 17 amino acids. The CDR3 loop reads CASSYLGAVGYKETQYF. CDR3 DNA: TGTGCCAGCAGTTATCTCGGGGCAGTTGGCTACAAGGAGACCCAGTACTTC.

This clonotype was recorded once. The rearrangement links TRBV7-2 to TRBJ2-5; 12 bases match TRBD2. The germline gives CDR1 SGHTA, CDR2 FQGNSA. Losses at the gene ends were 3 bases for V and 1 base for J; bases not matched to a gene: 6. The CDR3 is 17 residues long. This chain's CDR3 is CASSFPRTSGAQETQYF. As DNA, the CDR3 is TGTGCCAGCAGCTTTCCCCGGACTAGCGGGGCCCAAGAGACCCAGTACTTC.

The DNA of the CDR3 is TGTGCCAGCAGAGGGAGGGGGAATCAGCCCCAGCATTTT. This sequence encodes CASRGRGNQPQHF. The chain combines TRBV6-1 with TRBJ1-5; TRBD1 might be the D (6 bases). The V and J ends lost 6 bases and 4 bases respectively, with 10 bases between them. This CDR3 contains 13 residues. The germline CDR1 and CDR2 sequences are MNHNS and SASEGT.